One sample yielded the 13 T cell receptor beta chains listed below, sequenced in a study of blood T cell repertoires in COVID-19 (dated by TCRdb to the early 2020s). Libraries were made using the immunoSEQ multiplex PCR assay. The table comes from immuneACCESS by way of TCRdb, which keeps in-frame sequences with V and J called. Part of the clones is missing from these tables; in studies checked, under half for an unresolved V gene and the rest for unknown reasons. For this sample there are roughly 300,000 clones; 85% appear just once. Roughly 2.5% of the sample belongs to the ten largest clones. The sample consisted of PBMCs or T cells enriched from blood (not recorded which). The source of these receptors is a woman aged 45 to 65 who had recovered from COVID-19.

The CDR3, as DNA: TGTGCCTTAGGACCCGGGGGGTACGAGCAGTACTTC. It is translated as CALGPGGYEQYF. This chain connects TRBV30 to TRBJ2-7; 7 bases align to TRBD2. The J segment lost 4 bases and the V segment lost 7 bases, leaving 7 bases of the junction unmatched. The length of the CDR3 is 12 residues. CDR1 and CDR2 (germline): GTSNPN, SVGIG (reference sequence).

This clone is medium-sized by share. The chain is built from TRBV6-2 or TRBV6-3 and TRBJ2-7; 7 nucleotides match TRBD1. The CDR3 is 15 amino acids. The J segment lost 0 bases and the V segment lost 2 bases, leaving 4 bases of the junction unmatched. CDR1 MNHEY and CDR2 SVGEGT come from the germline V gene. CDR3 in amino acids: CASSYDAGGSYEQYF. The CDR3 coding sequence is TGTGCCAGCAGTTACGATGCAGGGGGCTCCTACGAGCAGTACTTC.

The chain carries TRBV5-1 and TRBJ2-3, with TRBD2 matching over 7 bases. The V and J ends lost 1 base and 7 bases, in that order; junction bases with no gene match: 6. From germline, CDR1 is SGHRS and CDR2 YFSETQ. This CDR3 comprises 14 residues. The CDR3 region is CASSLSSGTNTQYF. As DNA, the CDR3 is TGCGCCAGCAGCTTGTCTAGCGGAACTAATACGCAGTATTTT.

The V call is TRBV19, the J call TRBJ1-1; D gene ambiguous. Germline V gene sequence: CDR1 LNHDA, CDR2 SQIVND (reference sequence). Trimming stripped 8 bases from V and 10 bases from J, with 14 bases between. The CDR3 runs to 11 residues. The CDR3 DNA is TGTGCCAGTGGAGTGGCGATTTCAGCTTTCTTT. Translated: CASGVAISAFF.

The chain uses TRBV29-1 and TRBJ2-2; D gene ambiguous. The CDR3 is 13 amino acids. Germline V gene lookup returns CDR1 SQVTM and CDR2 ANQGSEA. Trimming pared 6 bases from V and 2 bases from J, leaving 10 bases between. CDR3 in amino acids: CSVPNYNTGELFF. DNA for the CDR3: TGCAGCGTCCCGAACTACAACACCGGGGAGCTGTTTTTT.

The CDR3 sequence: CASSLEAGGLTDTQYF. In nucleotides, the CDR3 is TGCGCCAGCAGCTTGGAAGCGGGAGGTCTCACAGATACGCAGTATTTT. This chain connects TRBV5-1 to TRBJ2-3, with 9 bases fitting TRBD2. The ends lost 0 bases at V and 2 bases at J; junction bases unmatched: 4. The CDR3 has 16 amino acids. Germline V gives CDR1 SGHRS, CDR2 YFSETQ.

This chain uses TRBV29-1 with TRBJ2-5, with TRBD1 matching 8 bases. Trimming took 6 bases from V and 4 from J; bases not matched to a gene: 7. The CDR3 is 13 residues long. The V gene's germline CDR1 is SQVTM and CDR2 ANQGSEA. CDR3 sequence (DNA): TGCAGCGTAGCCGGGACAGGAGGAGAGACCCAGTACTTC. This codes for CSVAGTGGETQYF. Variable domain in full (rest from reference TRBV29-1 and TRBJ2-5): SAVISQKPSRDICQRGTSLTIQCQVDSQVTMMFWYRQQPGQSLTLIATANQGSEATYESGFVIDKFPISRPNLTFSTLTVSNMSPEDSSIYLCSVAGTGGETQYFGPGTRLLVL.

The chain has TRBV28 and TRBJ1-6; 10 nucleotides align to TRBD1. V was clipped by 6 bases and J by 10 bases; unmatched bases: 9. Per the germline V gene, CDR1 is MDHEN and CDR2 is SYDVKM. The CDR3 covers 15 residues. For the CDR3, the DNA is TGTGCCAGCAGGACGGGGACAGGGGCACGATCACCCCTCCACTTT. It encodes CASRTGTGARSPLHF. The full variable domain, rest sourced from reference TRBV28 and TRBJ1-6, is DVKVTQSSRYLVKRTGEKVFLECVQDMDHENMFWYRQDPGLGLRLIYFSYDVKMKEKGDIPEGYSVSREKKERFSLILESASTNQTSMYLCASRTGTGARSPLHFGNGTRLTVT.

The genes are TRBV18 and TRBJ2-3, with TRBD1 matching over 10 bases. Germline CDR1 KGHSH, CDR2 LQKENI. CDR3 size: 16 residues. V was pared by 2 bases and J by 1 base, with 3 bases of the junction left unmatched. CDR3 sequence reads: CASSPRGQGGTDTQYF. DNA of the CDR3: TGTGCCAGCTCACCAAGAGGACAGGGGGGCACAGATACGCAGTATTTT.

This chain joins TRBV19 and TRBJ1-1; a possible D gene is TRBD1 (6 bases). V was trimmed by 3 bases and J by 6 bases, leaving 11 bases between them. The germline V gene encodes CDR1 LNHDA and CDR2 SQIVND (reference sequence). There are 13 residues in the CDR3. CDR3: CASSITGRPEAFF. The CDR3 nucleotides are TGTGCCAGTAGTATCACAGGGCGGCCTGAAGCTTTCTTT.

V usage is TRBV9 and J usage is TRBJ2-7, with TRBD1 matching 7 bases. CDR3 length equals 15 residues. CDR1 is SGDLS, CDR2 YYNGEE, per germline. With 0 bases clipped from V and 6 bases from J, the junction kept 9 bases outside the gene matches. The CDR3 reads CASSVGQIQGSEQYF. The CDR3 nucleotides are TGTGCCAGCAGCGTAGGGCAGATACAGGGGTCCGAGCAGTACTTC.

Concerning this clone itself: Different DNA sequences within this sample yield the same CDR3. J is TRBJ1-1 and V is TRBV11-2; D remains ambiguous. This CDR3 has 13 amino acids. Trimming shortened V by 1 base and J by 1 base, and 4 bases separated the two germline ends. Looked up from germline, CDR1 is SGHAT and CDR2 is FQNNGV. CDR3 bases: TGTGCCAGCAGCTTAGCCAGGAACACTGAAGCTTTCTTT. It is translated as CASSLARNTEAFF.

The chain employs TRBV24-1 and TRBJ1-2; D not resolved. The CDR3 is 11 amino acids. Germline CDR1 is KGHDR and CDR2 is SFDVKD. Trimming took 7 bases from V and 6 from J, leaving 8 bases between them. This chain's CDR3 is CATSAPDGYTF. The CDR3, as DNA: TGTGCCACCAGCGCCCCAGATGGCTACACCTTC.